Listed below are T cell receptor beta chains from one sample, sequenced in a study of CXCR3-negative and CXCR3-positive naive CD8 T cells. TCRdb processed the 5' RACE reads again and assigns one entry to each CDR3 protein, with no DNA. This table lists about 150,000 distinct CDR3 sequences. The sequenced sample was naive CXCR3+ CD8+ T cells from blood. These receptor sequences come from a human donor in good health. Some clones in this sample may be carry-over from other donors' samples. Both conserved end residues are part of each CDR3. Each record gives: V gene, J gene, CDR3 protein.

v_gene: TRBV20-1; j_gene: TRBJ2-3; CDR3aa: CSARVGLAGGLGRTDTQYF
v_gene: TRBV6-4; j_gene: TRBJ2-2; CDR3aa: CASSSSPGGAGTGELFF
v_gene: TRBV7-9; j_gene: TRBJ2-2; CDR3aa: CASRPTGTENTGELFF
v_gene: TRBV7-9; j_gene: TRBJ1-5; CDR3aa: CASSFSSDQPQHF
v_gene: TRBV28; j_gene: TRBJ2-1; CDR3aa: CASSFRGSYNEQFF
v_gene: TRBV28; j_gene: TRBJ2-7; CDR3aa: CASSFLGQAYEQYF
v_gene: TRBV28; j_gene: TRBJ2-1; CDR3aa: CASETTGIDPYNEQFF
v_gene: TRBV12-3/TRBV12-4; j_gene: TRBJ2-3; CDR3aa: CASSHLAWGLTDTQYF
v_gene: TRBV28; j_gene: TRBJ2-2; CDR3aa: CASRGLRSTGELFF
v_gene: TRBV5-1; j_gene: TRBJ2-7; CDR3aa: CASSTTAYEQYF
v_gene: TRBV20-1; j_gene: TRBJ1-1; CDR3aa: CSALTGGTEAFF
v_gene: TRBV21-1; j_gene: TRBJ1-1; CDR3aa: CASSKEMNTEAFF
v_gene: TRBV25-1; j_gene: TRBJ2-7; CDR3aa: CASSDQGGLYEQYF
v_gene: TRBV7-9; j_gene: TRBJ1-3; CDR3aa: CASSLDGRARNTIYF
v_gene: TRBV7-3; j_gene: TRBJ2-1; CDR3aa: CASSFSPSGGNEQFF
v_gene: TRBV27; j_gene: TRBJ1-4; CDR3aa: CASSYRVSTNEKLFF
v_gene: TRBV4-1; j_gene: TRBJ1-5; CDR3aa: CASSQERTNQPQHF
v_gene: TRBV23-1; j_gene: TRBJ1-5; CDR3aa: CASSQGGWQGAVQPQHF
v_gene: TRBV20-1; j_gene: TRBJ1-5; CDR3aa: CSARDRGGRGTDSNQPQHF
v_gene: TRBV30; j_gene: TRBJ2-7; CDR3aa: CAWSVLEMTGEQYF
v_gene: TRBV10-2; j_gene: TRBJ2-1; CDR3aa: CASSDWGSYNEQFF
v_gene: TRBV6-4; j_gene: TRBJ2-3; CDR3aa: CASSYSSRDREADTQYF
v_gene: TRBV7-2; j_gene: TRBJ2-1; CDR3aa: CATRPGDRYNEQFF
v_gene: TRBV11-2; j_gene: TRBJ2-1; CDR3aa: CASSLGVEYSYNEQFF
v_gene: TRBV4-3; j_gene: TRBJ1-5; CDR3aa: CASSQAWSGTGGNQPQHF
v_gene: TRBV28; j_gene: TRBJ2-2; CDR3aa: CASSGEARDTGELFF
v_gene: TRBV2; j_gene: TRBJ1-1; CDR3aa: CASSKGQLNTEAFF
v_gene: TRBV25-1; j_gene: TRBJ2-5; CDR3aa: CASSRGTRGETQYF
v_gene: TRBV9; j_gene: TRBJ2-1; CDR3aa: CASSVDWRQLSDEQFF
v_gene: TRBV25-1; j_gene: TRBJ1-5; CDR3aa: CASSEYHLRPLYQPQHF
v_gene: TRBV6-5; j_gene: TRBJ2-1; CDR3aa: CASSYSRGQSEQFF
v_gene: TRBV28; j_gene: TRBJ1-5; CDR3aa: CASSLWTEATQPQHF
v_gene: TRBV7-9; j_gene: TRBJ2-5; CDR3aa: CASSRPPGDSQETQYF